The T cell receptor (beta chain) described here comes from a study of cytomegalovirus exposure and HLA in healthy donors. Study-wide findings and caveats: A prior analysis recorded that most TCR beta V segments were productive about 87% or about 30% of the time.

Amplification used 60 Vbeta primers and 13 Jbeta primers. The protocol was immunoSEQ multiplex PCR, while the TCRdb copy is restricted to in-frame clones and leaves out a portion. The table records about 160,000 clones, 75% to 90% of them present only once. On this clone: Its matching antigen is unknown.

V lost 1 base and J lost 4, with 16 bases in between. CDR1 MNHNS and CDR2 SASEGT come from the germline V gene. The CDR3 runs to 16 residues. This TCR was recovered from a man aged 25-45 years in good health and CMV-seronegative. The chain recombines TRBV6-1 with TRBJ1-1; perhaps TRBD1 as D (5 bases). Source material: PBMCs. The CDR3 is CASSEEVRGGTTEAFF. The CDR3 DNA is TGTGCCAGCAGTGAAGAAGTCCGGGGAGGGACCACTGAAGCTTTCTTT.